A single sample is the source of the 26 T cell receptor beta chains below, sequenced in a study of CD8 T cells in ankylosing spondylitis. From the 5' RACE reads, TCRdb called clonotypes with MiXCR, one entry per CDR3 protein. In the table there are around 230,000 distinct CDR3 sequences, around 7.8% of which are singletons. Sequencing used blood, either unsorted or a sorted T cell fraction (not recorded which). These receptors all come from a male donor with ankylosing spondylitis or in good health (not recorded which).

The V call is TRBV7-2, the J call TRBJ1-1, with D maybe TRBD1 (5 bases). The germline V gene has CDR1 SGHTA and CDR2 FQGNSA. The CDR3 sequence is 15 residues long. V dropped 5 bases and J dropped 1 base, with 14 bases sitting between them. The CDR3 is CASSPLGEGNTEAFF. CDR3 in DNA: TGTGCCAGCAGCCCGCTAGGGGAGGGGAACACTGAAGCTTTCTTT.

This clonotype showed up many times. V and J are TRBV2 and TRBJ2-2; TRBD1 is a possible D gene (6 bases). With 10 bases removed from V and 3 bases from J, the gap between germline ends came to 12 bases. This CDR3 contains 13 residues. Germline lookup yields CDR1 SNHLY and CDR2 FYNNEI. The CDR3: CATRQDHTGELFF. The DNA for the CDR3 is TGTGCCACCCGACAGGATCACACCGGGGAGCTGTTTTTT.

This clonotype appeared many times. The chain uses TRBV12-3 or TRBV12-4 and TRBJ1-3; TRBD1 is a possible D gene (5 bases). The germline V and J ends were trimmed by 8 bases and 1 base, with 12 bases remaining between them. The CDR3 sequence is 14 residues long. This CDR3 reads CASGWGGSGNTIYF. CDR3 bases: TGTGCCAGCGGGTGGGGGGGTTCTGGAAACACCATATATTTT.

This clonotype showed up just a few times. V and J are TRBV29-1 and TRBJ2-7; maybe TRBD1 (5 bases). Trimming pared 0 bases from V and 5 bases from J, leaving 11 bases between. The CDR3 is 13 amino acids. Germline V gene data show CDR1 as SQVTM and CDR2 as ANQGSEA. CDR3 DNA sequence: TGCAGCGTTGAAGAAAGGCAGGGAAACGAGCAGTACTTC. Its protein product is CSVEERQGNEQYF.

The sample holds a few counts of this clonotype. The CDR3 spells CASSPETVPYEQYF. The CDR3 nucleotides are TGTGCCAGCTCACCCGAGACAGTGCCCTACGAGCAGTACTTC. The rearrangement links TRBV18 to TRBJ2-7; D possibly corresponds to TRBD1 (5 bases). The CDR3 is made up of 14 amino acids. Germline V lookup: CDR1 KGHSH, CDR2 LQKENI. Trimming took 3 bases from V and 2 from J, leaving 11 bases between them.

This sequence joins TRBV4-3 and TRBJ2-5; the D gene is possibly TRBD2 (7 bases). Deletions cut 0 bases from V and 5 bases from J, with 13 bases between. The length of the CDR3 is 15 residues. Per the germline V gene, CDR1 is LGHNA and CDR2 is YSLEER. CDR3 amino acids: CASSQDGGGGETQYF. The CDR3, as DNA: TGCGCCAGCAGCCAAGACGGAGGGGGAGGGGAGACCCAGTACTTC.

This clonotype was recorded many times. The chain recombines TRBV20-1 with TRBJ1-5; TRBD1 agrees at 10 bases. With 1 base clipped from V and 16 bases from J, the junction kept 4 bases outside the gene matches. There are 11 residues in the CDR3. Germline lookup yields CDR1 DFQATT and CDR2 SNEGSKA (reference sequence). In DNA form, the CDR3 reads TGCAGTGCTAGAGGACAGGGGGCAAAACATTTT. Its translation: CSARGQGAKHF.

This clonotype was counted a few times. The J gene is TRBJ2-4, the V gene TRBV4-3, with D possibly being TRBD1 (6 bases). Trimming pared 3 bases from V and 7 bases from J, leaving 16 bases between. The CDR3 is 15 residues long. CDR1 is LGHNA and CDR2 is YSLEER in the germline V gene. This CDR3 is CASSQGTGTPNIQYF. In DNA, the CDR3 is TGCGCCAGCAGCCAGGGGACCGGGACACCCAACATTCAGTACTTC.

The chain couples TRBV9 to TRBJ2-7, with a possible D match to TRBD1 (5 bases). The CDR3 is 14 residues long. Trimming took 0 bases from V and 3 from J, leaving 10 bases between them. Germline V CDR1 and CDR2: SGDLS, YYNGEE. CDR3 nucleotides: TGTGCCAGCAGCGTAGGGGAAGGGGACTACGAGCAGTACTTC. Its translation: CASSVGEGDYEQYF. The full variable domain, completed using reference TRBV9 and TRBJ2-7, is DSGVTQTPKHLITATGQRVTLRCSPRSGDLSVYWYQQSLDQGLQFLIQYYNGEERAKGNILERFSAQQFPDLHSELNLSSLELGDSALYFCASSVGEGDYEQYFGPGTRLTVT.

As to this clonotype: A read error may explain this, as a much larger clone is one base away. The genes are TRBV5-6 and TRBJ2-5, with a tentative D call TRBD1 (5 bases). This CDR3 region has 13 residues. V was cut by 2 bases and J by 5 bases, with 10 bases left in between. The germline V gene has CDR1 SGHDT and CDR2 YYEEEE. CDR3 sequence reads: CASSFRAHETQYF. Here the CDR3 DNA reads TGTGCCAGCAGCTTCAGGGCCCACGAGACCCAGTACTTC.

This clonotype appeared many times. Here the CDR3 DNA reads TGTGCCAGCAGCGTCCAGGGACCCACCGGGGAGCTGTTTTTT. As protein: CASSVQGPTGELFF. The chain is built from TRBV7-3 and TRBJ2-2, with D perhaps being TRBD1 or TRBD2 (5 bases each). Germline V gives CDR1 SGHTA, CDR2 FQGTGA. This CDR3 contains 14 residues. V was cut by 5 bases and J by 4 bases, with 11 bases left in between.

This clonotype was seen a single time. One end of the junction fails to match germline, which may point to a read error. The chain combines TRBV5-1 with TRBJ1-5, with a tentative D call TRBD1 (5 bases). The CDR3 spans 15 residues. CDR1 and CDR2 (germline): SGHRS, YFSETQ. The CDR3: CAGSLAGNSNQPQHF. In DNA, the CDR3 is TGCGCCGGCAGCTTGGCAGGGAATAGCAATCAGCCCCAGCATTTT.

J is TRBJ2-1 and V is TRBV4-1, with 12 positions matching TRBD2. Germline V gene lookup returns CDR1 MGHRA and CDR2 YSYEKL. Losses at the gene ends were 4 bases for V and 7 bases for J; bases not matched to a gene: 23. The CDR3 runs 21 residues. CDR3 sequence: CASSRIPPGLAGSNPVNEQFF. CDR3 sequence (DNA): TGCGCCAGCAGCCGGATTCCCCCGGGACTAGCGGGCTCCAACCCGGTGAATGAGCAGTTCTTC.

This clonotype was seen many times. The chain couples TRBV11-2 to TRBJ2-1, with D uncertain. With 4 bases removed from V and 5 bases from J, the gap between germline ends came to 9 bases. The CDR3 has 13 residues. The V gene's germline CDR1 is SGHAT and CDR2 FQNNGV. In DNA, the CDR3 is TGTGCCAGCAGCTCCCGAGGCAACAATGAGCAGTTCTTC. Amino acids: CASSSRGNNEQFF.

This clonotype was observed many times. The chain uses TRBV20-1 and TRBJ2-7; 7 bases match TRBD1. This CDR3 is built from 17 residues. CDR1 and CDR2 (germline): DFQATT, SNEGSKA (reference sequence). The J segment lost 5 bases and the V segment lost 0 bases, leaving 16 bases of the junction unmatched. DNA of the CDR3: TGCAGTGCTAGAGATCAAGCGACAGGGATGAAGTACCACGAGCAGTACTTC. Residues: CSARDQATGMKYHEQYF.

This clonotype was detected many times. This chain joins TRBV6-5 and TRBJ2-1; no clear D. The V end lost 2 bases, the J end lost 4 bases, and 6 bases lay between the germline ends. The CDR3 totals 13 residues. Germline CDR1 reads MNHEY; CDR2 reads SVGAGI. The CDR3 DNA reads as TGTGCCAGCAGTTACGGCCGGTACAATGAGCAGTTCTTC. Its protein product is CASSYGRYNEQFF.

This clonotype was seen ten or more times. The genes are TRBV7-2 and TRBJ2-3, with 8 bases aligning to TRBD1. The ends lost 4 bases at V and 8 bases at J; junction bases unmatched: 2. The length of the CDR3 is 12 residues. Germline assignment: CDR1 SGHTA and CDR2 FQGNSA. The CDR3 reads CASSSGGLTQYF. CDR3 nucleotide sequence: TGTGCCAGCAGCTCAGGGGGCCTTACGCAGTATTTT.

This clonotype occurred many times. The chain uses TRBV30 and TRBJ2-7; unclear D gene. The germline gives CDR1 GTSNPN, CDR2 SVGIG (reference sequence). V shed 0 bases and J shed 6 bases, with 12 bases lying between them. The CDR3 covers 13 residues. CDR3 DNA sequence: TGTGCCTGGAGTGTAGCGCTCTCGAGCGAGCAGTACTTC. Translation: CAWSVALSSEQYF.

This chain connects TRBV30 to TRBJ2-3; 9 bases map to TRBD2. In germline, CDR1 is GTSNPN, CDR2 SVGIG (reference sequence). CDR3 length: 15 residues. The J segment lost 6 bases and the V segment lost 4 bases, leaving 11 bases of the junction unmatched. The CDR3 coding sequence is TGTGCCTGGACCTTAGGTAGCGGGAGAGGGGATACGCAGTATTTT. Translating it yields CAWTLGSGRGDTQYF.

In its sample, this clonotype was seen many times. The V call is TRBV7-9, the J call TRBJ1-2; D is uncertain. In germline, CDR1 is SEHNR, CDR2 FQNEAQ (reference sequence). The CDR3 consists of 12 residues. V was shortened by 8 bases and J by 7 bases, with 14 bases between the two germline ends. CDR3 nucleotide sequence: TGTGCCAGCTCCATTGAGGTCGGTGGCTACACCTTC. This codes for CASSIEVGGYTF.

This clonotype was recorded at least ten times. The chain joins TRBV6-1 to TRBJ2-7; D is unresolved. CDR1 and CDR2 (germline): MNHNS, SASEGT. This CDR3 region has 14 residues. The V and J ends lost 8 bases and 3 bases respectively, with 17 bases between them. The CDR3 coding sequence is TGTGCCAGCTTATCCTCGCGGCAGCACTACGAGCAGTACTTC. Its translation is CASLSSRQHYEQYF.

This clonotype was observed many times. In nucleotides, the CDR3 is TGTGCCACCAGTGATGGGGGAATCAATGAGCAGTTCTTC. It codes for CATSDGGINEQFF. This chain joins TRBV24-1 and TRBJ2-1; either TRBD1 or TRBD2 may fit D (5 bases each). Germline V gives CDR1 KGHDR, CDR2 SFDVKD. Trimming removed 3 bases from V and 6 bases from J, with 8 bases in between. The length of the CDR3 is 13 residues.

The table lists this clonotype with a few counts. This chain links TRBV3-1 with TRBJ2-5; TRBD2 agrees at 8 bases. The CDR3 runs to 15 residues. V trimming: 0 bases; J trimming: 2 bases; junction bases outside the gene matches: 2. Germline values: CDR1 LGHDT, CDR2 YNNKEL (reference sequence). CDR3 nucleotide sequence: TGTGCCAGCAGCCAAGAACTAGCGGCTCAAGAGACCCAGTACTTC. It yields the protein CASSQELAAQETQYF.

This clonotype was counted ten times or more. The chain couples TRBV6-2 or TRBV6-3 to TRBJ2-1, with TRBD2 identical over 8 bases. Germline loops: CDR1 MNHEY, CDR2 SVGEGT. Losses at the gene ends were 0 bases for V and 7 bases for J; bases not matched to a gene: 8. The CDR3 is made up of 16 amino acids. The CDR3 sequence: CASSYSGTRLGNEQFF. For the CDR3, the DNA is TGTGCCAGCAGTTACTCCGGGACTAGACTGGGAAATGAGCAGTTCTTC.

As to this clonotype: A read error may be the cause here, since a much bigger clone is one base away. CDR3 DNA sequence: TGTGCCAGCAGGAGGGGACACTGGGAAATGAACTCTGAAGCTTTCTTT. It encodes CASRRGHWEMNSEAFF. The chain carries TRBV6-1 and TRBJ1-1; D perhaps matches TRBD1 (6 bases). In germline, CDR1 is MNHNS, CDR2 SASEGT. This CDR3 spans 16 amino acids.

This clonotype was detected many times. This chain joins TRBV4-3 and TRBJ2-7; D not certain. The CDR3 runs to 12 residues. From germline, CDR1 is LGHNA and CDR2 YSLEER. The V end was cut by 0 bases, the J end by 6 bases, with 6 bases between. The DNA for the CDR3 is TGCGCCAGCAGCCAAGAAGGACGCGAGCAGTACTTC. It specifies CASSQEGREQYF.